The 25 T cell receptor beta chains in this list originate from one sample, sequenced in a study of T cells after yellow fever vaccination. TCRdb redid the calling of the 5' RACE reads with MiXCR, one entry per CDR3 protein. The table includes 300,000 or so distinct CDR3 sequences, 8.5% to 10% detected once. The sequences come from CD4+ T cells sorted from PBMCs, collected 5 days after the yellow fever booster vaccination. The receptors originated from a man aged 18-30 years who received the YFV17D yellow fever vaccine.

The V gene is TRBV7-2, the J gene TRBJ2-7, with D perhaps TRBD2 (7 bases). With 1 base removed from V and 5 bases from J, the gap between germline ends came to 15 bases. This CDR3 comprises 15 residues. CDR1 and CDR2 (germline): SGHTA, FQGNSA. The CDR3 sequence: CASSLVWGGIHEQYF. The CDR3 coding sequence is TGTGCCAGCAGCTTAGTGTGGGGGGGCATTCACGAGCAGTACTTC.

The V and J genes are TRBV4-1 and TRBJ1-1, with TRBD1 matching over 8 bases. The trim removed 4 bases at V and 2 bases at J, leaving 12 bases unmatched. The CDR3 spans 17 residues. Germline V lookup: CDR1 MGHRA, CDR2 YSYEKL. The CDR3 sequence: CASSRGRIGQGNTEAFF. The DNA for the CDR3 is TGCGCCAGCAGCCGGGGAAGGATCGGACAGGGCAACACTGAAGCTTTCTTT.

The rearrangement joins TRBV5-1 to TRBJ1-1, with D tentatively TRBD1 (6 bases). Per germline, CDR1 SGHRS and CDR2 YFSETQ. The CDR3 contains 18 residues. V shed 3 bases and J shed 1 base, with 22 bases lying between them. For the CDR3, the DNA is TGCGCCAGCAGCTATAGGGGTGTTAGGGGGTTCGAGAACACTGAAGCTTTCTTT. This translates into CASSYRGVRGFENTEAFF.

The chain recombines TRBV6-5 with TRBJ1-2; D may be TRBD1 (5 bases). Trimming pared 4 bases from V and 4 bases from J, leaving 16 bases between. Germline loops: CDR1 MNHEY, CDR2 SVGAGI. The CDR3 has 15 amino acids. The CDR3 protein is CASSWLPGFAYGYTF. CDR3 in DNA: TGTGCCAGCAGTTGGTTACCAGGGTTCGCCTATGGCTACACCTTC.

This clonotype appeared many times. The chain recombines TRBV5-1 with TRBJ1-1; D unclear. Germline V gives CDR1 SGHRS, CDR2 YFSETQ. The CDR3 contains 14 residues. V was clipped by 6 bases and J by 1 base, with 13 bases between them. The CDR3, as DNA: TGCGCCAGCACTCACAGCGGGTCGAACACTGAAGCTTTCTTT. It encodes CASTHSGSNTEAFF.

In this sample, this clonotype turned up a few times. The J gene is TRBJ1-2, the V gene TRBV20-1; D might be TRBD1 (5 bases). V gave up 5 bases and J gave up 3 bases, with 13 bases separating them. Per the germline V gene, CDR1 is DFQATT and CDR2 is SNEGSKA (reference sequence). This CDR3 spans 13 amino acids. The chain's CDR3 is CSALPGTYYGYTF. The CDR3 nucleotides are TGCAGTGCTCTTCCCGGGACGTACTATGGCTACACCTTC.

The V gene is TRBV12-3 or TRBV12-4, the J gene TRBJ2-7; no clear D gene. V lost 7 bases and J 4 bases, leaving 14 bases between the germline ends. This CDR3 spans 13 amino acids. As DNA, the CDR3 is TGTGCCAGCATGGGCCGCTTTGGGTACGAGCAGTACTTC. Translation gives CASMGRFGYEQYF.

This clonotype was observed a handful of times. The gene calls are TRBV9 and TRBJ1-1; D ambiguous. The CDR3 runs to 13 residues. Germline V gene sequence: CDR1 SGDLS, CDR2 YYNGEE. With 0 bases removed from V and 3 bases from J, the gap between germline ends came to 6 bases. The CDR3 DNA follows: TGTGCCAGCAGCGTAGAGAGGGACACTGAAGCTTTCTTT. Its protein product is CASSVERDTEAFF. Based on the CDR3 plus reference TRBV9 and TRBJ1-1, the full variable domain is DSGVTQTPKHLITATGQRVTLRCSPRSGDLSVYWYQQSLDQGLQFLIQYYNGEERAKGNILERFSAQQFPDLHSELNLSSLELGDSALYFCASSVERDTEAFFGQGTRLTVV.

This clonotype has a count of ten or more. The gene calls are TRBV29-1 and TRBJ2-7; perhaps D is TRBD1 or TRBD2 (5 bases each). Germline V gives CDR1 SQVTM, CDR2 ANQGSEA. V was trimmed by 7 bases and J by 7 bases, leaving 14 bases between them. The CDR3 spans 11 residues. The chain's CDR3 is CSADGTGEQYF. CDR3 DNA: TGCAGCGCTGACGGGACGGGGGAGCAGTACTTC.

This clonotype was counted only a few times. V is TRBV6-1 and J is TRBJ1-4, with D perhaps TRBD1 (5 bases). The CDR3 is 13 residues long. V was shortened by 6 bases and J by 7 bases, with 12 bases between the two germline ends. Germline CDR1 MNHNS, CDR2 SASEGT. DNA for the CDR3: TGTGCCAGCAGGTCCGGGGGGTCTGAAAAACTGTTTTTT. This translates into CASRSGGSEKLFF.

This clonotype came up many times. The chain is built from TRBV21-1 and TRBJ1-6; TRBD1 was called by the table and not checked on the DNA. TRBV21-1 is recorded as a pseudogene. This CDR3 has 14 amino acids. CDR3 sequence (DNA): TGTGCCATCCCGGGGACAGGGCAGGATTCACCCCTCCACTTT. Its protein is CAIPGTGQDSPLHF.

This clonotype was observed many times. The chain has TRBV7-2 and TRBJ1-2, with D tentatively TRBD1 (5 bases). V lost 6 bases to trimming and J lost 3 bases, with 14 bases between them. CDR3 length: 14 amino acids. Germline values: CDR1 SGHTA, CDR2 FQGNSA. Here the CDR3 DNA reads TGTGCCAGCAGACCCCCCGGGGGTTACTATGGCTACACCTTC. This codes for CASRPPGGYYGYTF.

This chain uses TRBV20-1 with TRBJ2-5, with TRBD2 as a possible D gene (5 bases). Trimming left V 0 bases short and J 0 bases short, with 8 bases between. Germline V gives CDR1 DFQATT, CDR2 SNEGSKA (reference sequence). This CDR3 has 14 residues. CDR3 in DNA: TGCAGTGCTAGAGATTCGGGGAACCAAGAGACCCAGTACTTC. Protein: CSARDSGNQETQYF.

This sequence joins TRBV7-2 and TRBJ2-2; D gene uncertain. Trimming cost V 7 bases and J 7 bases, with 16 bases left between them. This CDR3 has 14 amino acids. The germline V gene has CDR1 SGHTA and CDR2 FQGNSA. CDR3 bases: TGTGCCAGCACCAGGACGGAACACGGCGGGGAGCTGTTTTTT. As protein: CASTRTEHGGELFF.

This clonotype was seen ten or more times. CDR3 residues: CASRRDRSYNEQFF. CDR3 sequence (DNA): TGTGCCAGCAGACGGGACAGGTCTTACAATGAGCAGTTCTTC. V usage is TRBV5-5 and J usage is TRBJ2-1; 8 bases agree with TRBD1. The junction had 5 bases not matched to a gene; V was cut back by 5 bases and J by 4 bases. The germline gives CDR1 SGHKS, CDR2 YYEKEE (reference sequence). This CDR3 has 14 amino acids.

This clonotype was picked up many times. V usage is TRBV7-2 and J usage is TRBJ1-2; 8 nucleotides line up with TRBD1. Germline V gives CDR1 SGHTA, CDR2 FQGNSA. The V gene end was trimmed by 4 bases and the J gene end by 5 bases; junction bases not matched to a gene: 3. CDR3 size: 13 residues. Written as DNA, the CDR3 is TGTGCCAGCAGCTCTGGACAGGGATATGGCTACACCTTC. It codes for CASSSGQGYGYTF.

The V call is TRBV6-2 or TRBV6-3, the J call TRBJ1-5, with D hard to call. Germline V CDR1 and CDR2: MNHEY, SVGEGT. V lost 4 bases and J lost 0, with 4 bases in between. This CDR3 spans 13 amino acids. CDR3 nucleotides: TGTGCCAGCAGTTCTCGTAGCAATCAGCCCCAGCATTTT. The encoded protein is CASSSRSNQPQHF.

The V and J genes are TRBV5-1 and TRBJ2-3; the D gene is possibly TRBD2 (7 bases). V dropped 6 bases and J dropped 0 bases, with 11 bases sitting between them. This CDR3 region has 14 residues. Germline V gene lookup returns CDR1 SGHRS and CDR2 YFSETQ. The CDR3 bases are TGCGCCAGCAAGGGGGGGGAAAGCACAGATACGCAGTATTTT. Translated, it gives CASKGGESTDTQYF.

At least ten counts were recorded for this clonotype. In DNA form, the CDR3 reads TGTGCCAGCTCACCTATGCAGGGTTCGGGTCAGCCCCAGCATTTT. This gives the protein CASSPMQGSGQPQHF. The V and J genes are TRBV18 and TRBJ1-5; weak D call: TRBD1 (5 bases). There are 15 residues in the CDR3. The germline gives CDR1 KGHSH, CDR2 LQKENI. The ends were cut back, 3 bases at V and 6 bases at J, with 15 bases in the middle.

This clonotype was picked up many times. CDR3 amino acids: CASSLGPNTDTQYF. The CDR3, as DNA: TGCGCCAGCAGCTTGGGTCCGAACACAGATACGCAGTATTTT. V usage is TRBV5-1 and J usage is TRBJ2-3; D uncertain. V was trimmed by 0 bases and J by 2 bases, leaving 7 bases between them. CDR1 and CDR2 from the germline V gene are SGHRS and YFSETQ. The CDR3 sequence is 14 residues long.

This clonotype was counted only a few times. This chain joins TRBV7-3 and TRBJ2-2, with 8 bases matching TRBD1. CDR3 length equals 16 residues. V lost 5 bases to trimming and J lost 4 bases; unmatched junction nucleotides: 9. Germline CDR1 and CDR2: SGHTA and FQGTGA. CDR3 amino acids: CASSPGGDGSTGELFF. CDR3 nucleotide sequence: TGTGCCAGCAGCCCAGGGGGCGATGGTAGCACCGGGGAGCTGTTTTTT.

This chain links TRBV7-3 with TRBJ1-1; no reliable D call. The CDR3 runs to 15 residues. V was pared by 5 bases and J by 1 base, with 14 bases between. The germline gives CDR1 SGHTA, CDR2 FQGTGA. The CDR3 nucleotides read TGTGCCAGCAGCCTTAAAAATCTCGGGAACACTGAAGCTTTCTTT. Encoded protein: CASSLKNLGNTEAFF. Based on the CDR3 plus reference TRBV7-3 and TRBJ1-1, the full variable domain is GAGVSQTPSNKVTEKGKYVELRCDPISGHTALYWYRQSLGQGPEFLIYFQGTGAADDSGLPNDRFFAVRPEGSVSTLKIQRTERGDSAVYLCASSLKNLGNTEAFFGQGTRLTVV.

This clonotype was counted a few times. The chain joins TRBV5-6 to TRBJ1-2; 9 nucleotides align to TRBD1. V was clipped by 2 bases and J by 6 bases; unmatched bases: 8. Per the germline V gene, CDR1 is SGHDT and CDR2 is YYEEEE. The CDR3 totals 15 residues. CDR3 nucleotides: TGTGCCAGCAGCTTTGGTCCCCGGACAGGGGATGGCTACACCTTC. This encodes CASSFGPRTGDGYTF.

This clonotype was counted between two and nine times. The DNA of the CDR3 is TGTGCCAGCAGCTTAGGGGGGGGCACTGGCTACACCTTC. Amino acid sequence: CASSLGGGTGYTF. The chain employs TRBV7-2 and TRBJ1-2; TRBD1 is a possible D gene (6 bases). The CDR3 has 13 residues. V was shortened by 1 base and J by 7 bases, with 10 bases between the two germline ends. CDR1 SGHTA and CDR2 FQGNSA come from the germline V gene.

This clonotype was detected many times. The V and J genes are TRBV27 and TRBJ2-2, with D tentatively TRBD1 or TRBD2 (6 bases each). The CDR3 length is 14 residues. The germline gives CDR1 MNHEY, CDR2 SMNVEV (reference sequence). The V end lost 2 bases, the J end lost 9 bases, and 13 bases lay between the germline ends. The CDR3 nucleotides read TGTGCCAGCAGTTTACAGTACGGGGGCAGGGAGCTGTTTTTT. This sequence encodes CASSLQYGGRELFF.